This T cell receptor beta chain is from a study of blood T cell repertoires in COVID-19. Study-wide context: Researchers got acute and convalescent COVID-19 samples from the United States, Italy and Spain.

This CDR3 is 14 amino acids long. Germline CDR1 SNHLY, CDR2 FYNNEI. Trimming left V 5 bases short and J 5 bases short, with 12 bases between. Original data processing: Researchers report that nucleated cell counts were estimated from reference gene primer amplification. Only in-frame clones appear in the TCRdb table, and some are missing; sequencing was by immunoSEQ multiplex PCR. The DNA gave D and trimming, while V, J and clone size come from that table. This table has just under 55,000 clones, about nine tenths appearing once. This chain links TRBV2 with TRBJ2-2; a weak D match, TRBD1 (6 bases). Material for sequencing was peripheral blood. The source of this sequence is a woman in her forties with active COVID-19. In DNA, the CDR3 is TGTGCCAGCAGTTATCGAACAGGGACCGGGGAGCTGTTTTTT. Its protein is CASSYRTGTGELFF.